These 10 T cell receptor beta chains came from one sample sequenced in a study of beta chain features in type 1 diabetes. Findings and limits, study-wide: Patients with Type 1 diabetes showed moderately but significantly shorter TCRB CDR3s in all four CD4+ subsets.

Their antigens remain unidentified. The investigators reverse transcribed all of the isolated RNA, so they sequenced expressed TCRB transcripts. Clones were sequenced by immunoSEQ multiplex PCR, and TCRdb holds only the in-frame ones, with some missing. The sample has over 600,000 clones, under 15% seen once. Sequencing was performed on naive CD4+ T cells from blood. The receptors stem from a young man with type 1 diabetes.

This clone turned up a few times. This chain uses TRBV7-9 with TRBJ1-2, with D possibly TRBD1 on 5 matching bases. The germline gives CDR1 SEHNR, CDR2 FQNEAQ (reference sequence). The CDR3 is made up of 13 amino acids. Trimming removed 5 bases from V and 2 bases from J, with 9 bases in between. CDR3 region: CASSPDRNYGYTF. CDR3 DNA: TGTGCCAGCAGCCCTGACAGAAACTATGGCTACACCTTC.

This chain connects TRBV9 to TRBJ2-3; 9 nucleotides align to TRBD1. The CDR3 spans 18 residues. Trimming took 3 bases from V and 1 from J; bases not matched to a gene: 12. The V gene's germline CDR1 is SGDLS and CDR2 YYNGEE. CDR3 region: CASSGLFGQGQGTDTQYF. The CDR3 coding sequence is TGTGCCAGCAGCGGCCTCTTCGGACAGGGGCAGGGCACAGATACGCAGTATTTT.

CDR3 bases: TGTGCCATCAGTGAGTCGCGTGCTGGGCGGGGACGCACAGATACGCAGTATTTT. Amino acids: CAISESRAGRGRTDTQYF. This chain joins TRBV10-3 and TRBJ2-3, with D possibly TRBD2 on 6 matching bases. CDR1 and CDR2 (germline): ENHRY, SYGVKD. The CDR3 runs 18 residues. Trimming left V 0 bases short and J 1 base short, with 17 bases between.

This clone has only a few counts. The gene calls are TRBV30 and TRBJ1-4; D is unresolved. V lost 2 bases and J lost 3, with 10 bases in between. The CDR3 has 14 amino acids. Germline V lookup: CDR1 GTSNPN, CDR2 SVGIG (reference sequence). The CDR3 here is CAWSRERPNEKLFF. The DNA for the CDR3 is TGTGCCTGGAGTCGCGAAAGGCCTAATGAAAAACTGTTTTTT.

This clone was recorded a few times. The chain employs TRBV6-5 and TRBJ1-6; 9 nucleotides agree with TRBD1. The V and J ends lost 6 bases and 9 bases, in that order; junction bases with no gene match: 6. The germline V gene has CDR1 MNHEY and CDR2 SVGAGI. There are 14 residues in the CDR3. The CDR3 reads CASRVGQGGSPLHF. CDR3 sequence (DNA): TGTGCCAGCAGAGTGGGACAGGGTGGTTCACCCCTCCACTTT.

V and J are TRBV20-1 and TRBJ1-1; D uncertain. The CDR3 has 11 amino acids. The ends were cut back, 6 bases at V and 5 bases at J, with 10 bases in the middle. Germline-derived CDR1 and CDR2 are DFQATT and SNEGSKA (reference sequence). The CDR3: CSALSRTEAFF. CDR3 nucleotides: TGCAGTGCCCTAAGTAGGACTGAAGCTTTCTTT.

On this clone: Additional DNA sequences in this sample encode the identical CDR3. CDR3 sequence reads: CASSLGQQPNQPQHF. The CDR3 coding sequence is TGTGCCAGCAGCCTGGGACAGCAACCCAATCAGCCCCAGCATTTT. The chain is built from TRBV7-9 and TRBJ1-5; 7 nucleotides line up with TRBD1. V gave up 5 bases and J gave up 3 bases; unmatched junction bases: 7. Per the germline V gene, CDR1 is SEHNR and CDR2 is FQNEAQ (reference sequence). The CDR3 runs to 15 residues. Complete variable domain (other parts from reference TRBV7-9 and TRBJ1-5): DTGVSQNPRHKITKRGQNVTFRCDPISEHNRLYWYRQTLGQGPEFLTYFQNEAQLEKSRLLSDRFSAERPKGSFSTLEIQRTEQGDSAMYLCASSLGQQPNQPQHFGDGTRLSIL.

This clone was seen more than once but under ten times. The CDR3 DNA sequence: TGTGCCAGCAGCGTACCGACCGCGAACACCGGGGAGCTGTTTTTT. Protein product: CASSVPTANTGELFF. The chain couples TRBV7-2 to TRBJ2-2; no clear D gene. Per germline, CDR1 SGHTA and CDR2 FQGNSA. This CDR3 comprises 15 residues. With 5 bases removed from V and 0 bases from J, the gap between germline ends came to 10 bases. Full variable domain (rest looked up from reference TRBV7-2 and TRBJ2-2): GAGVSQSPSNKVTEKGKDVELRCDPISGHTALYWYRQSLGQGLEFLIYFQGNSAPDKSGLPSDRFSAERTGGSVSTLTIQRTQQEDSAVYLCASSVPTANTGELFFGEGSRLTVL.

The genes are TRBV5-1 and TRBJ1-6; a possible D gene is TRBD1 (5 bases). V was shortened by 4 bases and J by 5 bases, with 13 bases between the two germline ends. This CDR3 has 15 residues. The germline V gene encodes CDR1 SGHRS and CDR2 YFSETQ. The CDR3 nucleotides are TGCGCCAGCAGCCCGGGACCCGGCCATAATTCACCCCTCCACTTT. Translated: CASSPGPGHNSPLHF.

This clone has only a few counts. The chain is built from TRBV6-5 and TRBJ1-5; weak D call: TRBD1 (5 bases). Trimming cost V 2 bases and J 5 bases, with 7 bases left between them. CDR1 is MNHEY and CDR2 is SVGAGI in the germline V gene. The CDR3 length is 13 residues. The CDR3 DNA is TGTGCCAGCAGTTACACGGGGGATCAGCCCCAGCATTTT. It codes for CASSYTGDQPQHF.